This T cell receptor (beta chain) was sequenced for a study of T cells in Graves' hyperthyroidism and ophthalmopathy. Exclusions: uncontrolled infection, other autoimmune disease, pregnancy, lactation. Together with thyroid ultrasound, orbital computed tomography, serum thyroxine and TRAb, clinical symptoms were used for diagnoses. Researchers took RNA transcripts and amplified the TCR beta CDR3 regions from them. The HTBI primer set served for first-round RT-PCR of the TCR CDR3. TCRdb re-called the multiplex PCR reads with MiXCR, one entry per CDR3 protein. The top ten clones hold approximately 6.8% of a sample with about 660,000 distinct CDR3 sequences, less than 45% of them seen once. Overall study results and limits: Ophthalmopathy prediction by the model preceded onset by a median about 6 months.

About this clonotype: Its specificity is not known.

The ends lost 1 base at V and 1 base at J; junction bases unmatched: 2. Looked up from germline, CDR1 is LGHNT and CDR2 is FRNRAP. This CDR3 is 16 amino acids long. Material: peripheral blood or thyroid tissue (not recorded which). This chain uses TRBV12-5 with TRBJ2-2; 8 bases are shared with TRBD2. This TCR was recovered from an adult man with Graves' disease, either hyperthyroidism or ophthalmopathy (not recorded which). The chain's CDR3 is CASGLASGRNTGELFF. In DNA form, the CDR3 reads TGTGCTAGTGGTTTGGCTAGCGGGCGGAACACCGGGGAGCTGTTTTTT.